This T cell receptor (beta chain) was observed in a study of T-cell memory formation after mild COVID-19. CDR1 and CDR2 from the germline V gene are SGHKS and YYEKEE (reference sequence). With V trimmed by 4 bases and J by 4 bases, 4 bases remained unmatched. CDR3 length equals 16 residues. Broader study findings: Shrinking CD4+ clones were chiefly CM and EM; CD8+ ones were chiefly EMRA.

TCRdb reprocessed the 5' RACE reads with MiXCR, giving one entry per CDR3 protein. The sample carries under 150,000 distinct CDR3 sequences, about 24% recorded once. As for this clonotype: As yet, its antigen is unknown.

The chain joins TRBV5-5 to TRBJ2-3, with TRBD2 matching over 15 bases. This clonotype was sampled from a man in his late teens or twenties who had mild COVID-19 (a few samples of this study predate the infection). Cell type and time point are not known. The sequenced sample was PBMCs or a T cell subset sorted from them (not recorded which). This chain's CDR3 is CASSAGLAGGSDTQYF. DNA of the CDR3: TGTGCCAGCAGCGCGGGACTAGCGGGGGGCTCAGATACGCAGTATTTT.